The source of this T cell receptor beta chain is a study of OX40 agonist ivuxolimab in advanced cancers. Looking at the study overall: Earlier anti-PD-1, anti-PD-L1 or anti-CTLA-4 therapy was permitted; 35% to 50% had received some. General study findings and limits: Mean expanded clone counts were higher in CD8+ than CD4+ T cells. With doses of 0.1 to 3.0 mg/kg, CD4+ and CD8+ blood T cells had undergone clonal expansion by week 6.

With regard to this clone: Its cognate antigen is unknown.

Profiled with immunoSEQ multiplex PCR; TCRdb holds only in-frame clones, not every one. The sample lists about 26,000 clones; roughly three quarters were seen once. Germline lookup yields CDR1 KGHSH and CDR2 LQKENI. This CDR3 is built from 14 residues. Deletions cut 2 bases from V and 6 bases from J, with 13 bases between. This TCR was recovered from an adult with an advanced solid tumor such as melanoma, head and neck, liver or kidney cancer. The source material was CD4+ or CD8+ T cells sorted from blood, sampled in a trial of the OX40 agonist ivuxolimab. This chain uses TRBV18 with TRBJ1-2; D perhaps matches TRBD1 (5 bases). CDR3 sequence: CASSPYGQGHGYTF. CDR3 sequence (DNA): TGTGCCAGCTCACCATACGGGCAGGGCCATGGCTACACCTTC. The variable domain in full, with the rest retrieved from reference TRBV18 and TRBJ1-2, is NAGVMQNPRHLVRRRGQEARLRCSPMKGHSHVYWYRQLPEEGLKFMVYLQKENIIDESGMPKERFSAEFPKEGPSILRIQQVVRGDSAAYFCASSPYGQGHGYTFGSGTRLTVV.